This is a list of T cell receptor beta chains from one sample in a study of blood T cell repertoires in COVID-19. This table comes from immunoSEQ multiplex PCR, and its TCRdb copy is limited to in-frame clones, with some not included. The repertoire has some 30,000 clones, approximately 91% of them found once; the top ten carry about 23%. The sequenced sample consisted of peripheral blood. All receptors come from a woman aged 80 or over with active or convalescent COVID-19. Both conserved end residues are part of each CDR3. The D gene is left open where the match is weak. Expanded clones get a size class; other rows say once, few or many, or leave the size out.

clone_size j_call v_call d_call cdr3_nt cdr3_aa
NA TRBJ1-6 TRBV27 NA TGTGCCAGCAGTTTGACAGGCTTACCCCTCCACTTT CASSLTGLPLHF
NA TRBJ2-7 TRBV29-1 TRBD1 TGCAGCGGGAGAGACAGGGGTTCCTACGAGCAGTACTTC CSGRDRGSYEQYF
NA TRBJ1-1 TRBV19 TRBD1 TGTGCCAGCAGCCCCGTCACAGGGGCCACTGAAGCTTTCTTT CASSPVTGATEAFF
NA TRBJ2-5 TRBV9 NA TGTGCCAGCAGCGTAGTAGTTATGGGCAGGGAAGAGACCCAGTACTTC CASSVVVMGREETQYF
NA TRBJ2-3 TRBV27 NA TGTGCCAGCAGTTTACGGGGGATCCCCCCAGATACGCAGTATTTT CASSLRGIPPDTQYF
few TRBJ1-2 TRBV19 TRBD1 TGTGCCAGTACCGTTTTACAGGGGGCGTACGGTGGCTACACCTTC CASTVLQGAYGGYTF
once TRBJ2-2 TRBV29-1 NA TGCAGCGTTGGAGGCGGGGAAACCGGGGAGCTGTTTTTT CSVGGGETGELFF
once TRBJ1-2 TRBV29-1 NA TGCAGCGTCGGTACCTATGGCTACACCTTC CSVGTYGYTF
NA TRBJ2-5 TRBV5-4 TRBD1 TGTGCCAGCGGGAAACCGGGACAGTTAAAAGAGACCCAGTACTTC CASGKPGQLKETQYF
NA TRBJ1-1 TRBV5-4 NA TGTGCCAGCAGCTTGCAGGCGAACACTGAAGCTTTCTTT CASSLQANTEAFF
NA TRBJ1-2 TRBV5-1 NA TGCGCCAGCAGCTTTATGATGAGTAGCTATGGCTACACCTTC CASSFMMSSYGYTF
NA TRBJ1-1 TRBV20-1 TRBD1 TGCAGTGCTAGTCGGGACAGGGGGGACACTGAAGCTTTCTTT CSASRDRGDTEAFF
NA TRBJ1-2 TRBV3-1/TRBV3-2 NA TGTGCCAGCTCCACCCCCGGAGGAGGGGTCTACACCTTC CASSTPGGGVYTF
NA TRBJ2-5 TRBV2 NA TGTGCCAGCAGAAACCCCCCTGGCGAGACCCAGTACTTC CASRNPPGETQYF
NA TRBJ2-3 TRBV24-1 NA TGTGCCACCAGTGGCGGGATAAGGGGGCCGGGCACAGATACGCAGTATTTT CATSGGIRGPGTDTQYF
once TRBJ1-1 TRBV27 TRBD1 TGTGCCAGCAGTTCCCCGGGACAGGGGGCGAGGAACACTGAAGCTTTCTTT CASSSPGQGARNTEAFF
NA TRBJ2-3 TRBV10-3 TRBD2 TGTGCCATCAGTGCGGGAGCGGGGGGAACAGATACGCAGTATTTT CAISAGAGGTDTQYF
once TRBJ1-3 TRBV6-5 TRBD1 TGTGCCAGCAGAGGGACAGCCTCTGGAAACACCATATATTTT CASRGTASGNTIYF
NA TRBJ2-2 TRBV24-1 NA TGTGCCACCAGTGACCCAGGGGTAGGAACCGGGGAGCTGTTTTTT CATSDPGVGTGELFF
NA TRBJ2-1 TRBV5-1 TRBD1 TGCGCCAGCAGCTTGGCAGGGGGCATCTCCTACAATGAGCAGTTCTTC CASSLAGGISYNEQFF
NA TRBJ2-7 TRBV12-3/TRBV12-4 TRBD1 TGTGCCAGCAGTCGAGGACAGGTCTACGAGCAGTACTTC CASSRGQVYEQYF
NA TRBJ2-3 TRBV6-1 TRBD1 TGTGCCAGCAGTGAAGCGACAGGGCTTACAGATACGCAGTATTTT CASSEATGLTDTQYF
NA TRBJ2-7 TRBV4-1 NA TGCGCCAGCAGCCAAGTTTACCCAACTTACGAGCAGTACTTC CASSQVYPTYEQYF
few TRBJ2-2 TRBV5-1 NA TGCGCCAGCAGCGACCAGGGCGGCACCGGGGAGCTGTTTTTT CASSDQGGTGELFF
NA TRBJ2-7 TRBV5-6 NA TGTGCCAGCAGCTTGGCGGGCGGGCGACCCTACGAGCAGTACTTC CASSLAGGRPYEQYF
NA TRBJ2-1 TRBV12-3/TRBV12-4 NA TGTGCCAGCAGCTCACAGGGTATAGGTGAGCAGTTCTTC CASSSQGIGEQFF
NA TRBJ1-5 TRBV30 TRBD1 TGTGCCTGGAACGACAGGGGGACGCAGCCCCAGCATTTT CAWNDRGTQPQHF
NA TRBJ1-6 TRBV2 TRBD1 TGTGCCAGCAGACCTACAGGGGATAATTCACCCCTCCACTTT CASRPTGDNSPLHF
NA TRBJ2-5 TRBV12-3/TRBV12-4 NA TGTGCCAGCAGTTTATCAGGGGCGGAGACCCAGTACTTC CASSLSGAETQYF
NA TRBJ2-3 TRBV4-1 TRBD2 TGCGCCAGCAGCCCCACCGGAGCGGGGGGTGGAGATACGCAGTATTTT CASSPTGAGGGDTQYF
NA TRBJ2-5 TRBV14 TRBD2 TGTGCCAGCAGCCAAGAAGGCCGCGGGAGAGCAGAGACCCAGTACTTC CASSQEGRGRAETQYF
NA TRBJ2-3 TRBV7-3 NA TGTGCCAGCAGCTCCCGGGGAGATACGCAGTATTTT CASSSRGDTQYF
NA TRBJ2-3 TRBV2 NA TGTGCCAGCAGGCGGCCTAGCGTAGATACGCAGTATTTT CASRRPSVDTQYF
NA TRBJ2-2 TRBV6-6 NA TGTGCCAGCAGTGCTTTGGGACTTTCAATGACCGGGGAGCTGTTTTTT CASSALGLSMTGELFF
NA TRBJ2-1 TRBV2 TRBD2 TGTGCCAGCAGTACACTAGCGGGGTTGGATGAGCAGTTCTTC CASSTLAGLDEQFF
NA TRBJ1-6 TRBV27 NA TGTGCCAGCAGTGACGGAGGGGTATATTCACCCCTCCACTTT CASSDGGVYSPLHF
NA TRBJ2-7 TRBV5-1 TRBD1 TGCGCCAGCAGCCAGGGACAGGACTACGAGCAGTACTTC CASSQGQDYEQYF
NA TRBJ1-2 TRBV19 TRBD1 TGTGCCAGTAGTTCCGGGACAGGGGGTGGTTATGGCTACACCTTC CASSSGTGGGYGYTF
NA TRBJ1-6 TRBV6-5 NA TGTGCCAGCAGTTACTTCAGGGGCCGGATTTCACCCCTCCACTTT CASSYFRGRISPLHF
NA TRBJ2-7 TRBV11-2 TRBD1 TGTGCCAGCAGCTTAGACATTCCAGGGGGCTTCGAGCAGTACTTC CASSLDIPGGFEQYF
NA TRBJ2-5 TRBV6-5 TRBD2 TGTGCCAGCAGTAAATCAGCGGGGACGAAGACCCAGTACTTC CASSKSAGTKTQYF
NA TRBJ1-2 TRBV19 NA TGTGCCAGTAGTAAAGAGAAAGCAGCGTTTAACTATGGCTACACCTTC CASSKEKAAFNYGYTF
NA TRBJ1-1 TRBV10-3 NA TGTGCCATCAGTTTACAAAGATTCACTGAAGCTTTCTTT CAISLQRFTEAFF
NA TRBJ1-1 TRBV28 TRBD1 TGTGCCAGCAGTTTAGTGGGTTGGGGGGGACAGGACACTGAAGCTTTCTTT CASSLVGWGGQDTEAFF
NA TRBJ2-3 TRBV4-2 TRBD2 TGTGCCAGCAGCCCCCACCGGACTAGCGGGGGGGCCGCGAGAGCAGATACGCAGTATTTT CASSPHRTSGGAARADTQYF
NA TRBJ2-3 TRBV9 NA TGTGCCAGCAGCGTAGGCGTCTCTAAACCAGATACGCAGTATTTT CASSVGVSKPDTQYF
NA TRBJ2-7 TRBV6-5 TRBD1 TGTGCCAGCAGTTACCGGGACAGGGGAGCCTACGAGCAGTACTTC CASSYRDRGAYEQYF
once TRBJ1-1 TRBV19 TRBD1 TGTGCCAGTAAAAGACAGGGGACAAACACTGAAGCTTTCTTT CASKRQGTNTEAFF
NA TRBJ1-5 TRBV5-8 TRBD1 TGTGCCAGCAGCTTGGCCGGGACAGCTCGCAATCAGCCCCAGCATTTT CASSLAGTARNQPQHF
NA TRBJ2-1 TRBV16 TRBD1 TGTGCCAGCAGCCAATTCTTTGGGCAGGGGGCGTCCTACAATGAGCAGTTCTTC CASSQFFGQGASYNEQFF
NA TRBJ1-6 TRBV10-3 TRBD1 TGTGCCATCAGGCAAGACAGGGGGTATAATTCACCCCTCCACTTT CAIRQDRGYNSPLHF
NA TRBJ2-1 TRBV10-3 NA TGTGCCGCCGCGACAGGTTCGGGAGGTGAGCAGTTCTTC CAAATGSGGEQFF
NA TRBJ1-2 TRBV5-1 NA TGCGCCAGCAGCTTGGGCAGGGACTATGGCTACACCTTC CASSLGRDYGYTF